One sample yielded the 18 T cell receptor beta chains listed below, sequenced in a study of blood T cell repertoires in COVID-19. The repertoire was sequenced with immunoSEQ multiplex PCR; TCRdb's copy has only in-frame clones and lacks some. The table has around 200,000 clones, approximately 87% seen once. Material: peripheral blood. The receptors were gathered from a man aged 35-49 years with active or convalescent COVID-19.

V usage is TRBV19 and J usage is TRBJ1-2; 9 bases are shared with TRBD1. Losses at the gene ends were 6 bases for V and 7 bases for J; bases not matched to a gene: 9. The CDR3 has 14 residues. Germline V gene sequence: CDR1 LNHDA, CDR2 SQIVND (reference sequence). For the CDR3, the DNA is TGTGCCAGTAGACCGGGACAGGGAGTCGGTGGCTACACCTTC. Protein sequence: CASRPGQGVGGYTF.

This chain connects TRBV7-8 to TRBJ1-3, with D unclear. Germline values: CDR1 SGHVS, CDR2 FQNEAQ. V lost 6 bases and J 4 bases, leaving 13 bases between the germline ends. The CDR3 is 14 amino acids. In DNA, the CDR3 is TGTGCCAGCAGTGCGGAGTACGACGGAAACACCATATATTTT. Protein product: CASSAEYDGNTIYF.

This chain uses TRBV10-3 with TRBJ1-4; tentative D call: TRBD1 (5 bases). The CDR3 is made up of 12 amino acids. Germline V gene sequence: CDR1 ENHRY, CDR2 SYGVKD. V lost 11 bases and J 5 bases, leaving 12 bases between the germline ends. CDR3 in DNA: TGTGCCTCCGGGGGGGGAAATGAAAAACTGTTTTTT. It translates to CASGGGNEKLFF.

The sample holds a few counts of this clone. The chain links TRBV4-1 to TRBJ2-2; 12 bases agree with TRBD1. Unmatched junction bases numbered 10, after V lost 4 bases and J lost 7 bases. This CDR3 spans 17 amino acids. Germline CDR1 reads MGHRA; CDR2 reads YSYEKL. The CDR3 DNA reads TGCGCCAGCAGCCCAGCCGGGACAGGGGGCATCGGCGGGGAGCTGTTTTTT. It yields the protein CASSPAGTGGIGGELFF.

The gene calls are TRBV6-6 and TRBJ2-3; a possible D gene is TRBD1 (6 bases). Trimming cost V 5 bases and J 1 base, with 7 bases left between them. This CDR3 is built from 13 residues. Germline values: CDR1 MNHNY, CDR2 SVGAGI (reference sequence). CDR3 DNA: TGTGCCAGCAGTGAGGGGGGCACAGATACGCAGTATTTT. Translated, it gives CASSEGGTDTQYF.

V gene TRBV25-1 combines with J gene TRBJ1-1; TRBD1 matches 10 bases. The V segment lost 1 base and the J segment 3 bases; nucleotides outside the gene matches: 2. The germline CDR1 and CDR2 sequences are MGHDK and SYGVNS. CDR3 length: 15 amino acids. The CDR3, as DNA: TGTGCCAGCAGTGAATTAGGGACAGGGGACACTGAAGCTTTCTTT. As protein: CASSELGTGDTEAFF.

This chain joins TRBV27 and TRBJ1-5; 9 bases fit TRBD1. The CDR3 totals 14 residues. Germline lookup yields CDR1 MNHEY and CDR2 SMNVEV (reference sequence). Unmatched junction bases numbered 1, after V lost 3 bases and J lost 4 bases. This chain's CDR3 is CASSFGTGNQPQHF. As DNA, the CDR3 is TGTGCCAGCAGTTTTGGGACAGGGAATCAGCCCCAGCATTTT.

CDR3: CASSDQGTSQFF. The CDR3 nucleotides are TGTGCCAGCAGCGACCAGGGGACCTCGCAGTTCTTC. The chain joins TRBV9 to TRBJ2-1, with D maybe TRBD1 (6 bases). The germline V and J ends were trimmed by 3 bases and 12 bases, with 13 bases remaining between them. CDR1 SGDLS and CDR2 YYNGEE come from the germline V gene. The CDR3 runs 12 residues.

The genes are TRBV5-5 and TRBJ1-5, with D perhaps TRBD1 (5 bases). This CDR3 has 16 residues. The ends were cut back, 3 bases at V and 2 bases at J, with 15 bases in the middle. Per the germline V gene, CDR1 is SGHKS and CDR2 is YYEKEE (reference sequence). The CDR3 region has the DNA TGTGCCAGCAGCTCCACCGGGGGTGGGGGCAATCAGCCCCAGCATTTT. The encoded protein is CASSSTGGGGNQPQHF.

The rearrangement uses TRBV6-1 and TRBJ2-2, with D possibly being TRBD1 (6 bases). Deletions cut 1 base from V and 5 bases from J, with 11 bases between. This CDR3 comprises 15 residues. Germline CDR1 reads MNHNS; CDR2 reads SASEGT. In DNA form, the CDR3 reads TGTGCCAGCAGTGAAGGGACAGCCAATACCGGGGAGCTGTTTTTT. Residues: CASSEGTANTGELFF.

The genes are TRBV11-2 and TRBJ1-1, with D unresolved. This CDR3 is built from 12 residues. The germline CDR1 and CDR2 sequences are SGHAT and FQNNGV. V lost 0 bases and J 5 bases, leaving 4 bases between the germline ends. CDR3 DNA: TGTGCCAGCAGCTTAGATCGGACTGAAGCTTTCTTT. Translation gives CASSLDRTEAFF.

This clone was picked up one time. The chain recombines TRBV5-5 with TRBJ2-4; maybe TRBD1 (5 bases). The germline V gene encodes CDR1 SGHKS and CDR2 YYEKEE (reference sequence). The germline V and J ends were trimmed by 2 bases and 0 bases, with 18 bases remaining between them. The CDR3 is 18 amino acids. The CDR3 region is CASSFGPRVGLAKNIQYF. For the CDR3, the DNA is TGTGCCAGCAGCTTTGGTCCCAGGGTCGGCTTAGCCAAAAACATTCAGTACTTC. The full variable domain, its missing parts supplied by reference TRBV5-5 and TRBJ2-4, is DAGVTQSPTHLIKTRGQQVTLRCSPISGHKSVSWYQQVLGQGPQFIFQYYEKEERGRGNFPDRFSARQFPNYSSELNVNALLLGDSALYLCASSFGPRVGLAKNIQYFGAGTRLSVL.

This clone was observed a single time. The chain employs TRBV10-3 and TRBJ1-5; tentatively, D is TRBD1 (5 bases). This CDR3 region has 13 residues. Per the germline V gene, CDR1 is ENHRY and CDR2 is SYGVKD. Trimming stripped 4 bases from V and 6 bases from J, with 10 bases between. The CDR3 is CAISGLGGQPQHF. For the CDR3, the DNA is TGTGCCATCAGTGGGCTGGGGGGTCAGCCCCAGCATTTT.

This clone appeared a few times. The chain employs TRBV10-1 and TRBJ2-6; maybe TRBD1 (6 bases). The germline V gene encodes CDR1 WNHNN and CDR2 SYGVQD (reference sequence). Trimming stripped 5 bases from V and 0 bases from J, with 8 bases between. The CDR3 runs to 15 residues. CDR3 bases: TGCGCCAGCAGTCCACAGGGCTCTGGGGCCAACGTCCTGACTTTC. This sequence encodes CASSPQGSGANVLTF.

The chain is built from TRBV19 and TRBJ1-6; unclear D gene. From germline, CDR1 is LNHDA and CDR2 SQIVND (reference sequence). The CDR3 has 19 amino acids. The V end was cut by 2 bases, the J end by 4 bases, with 21 bases between. The CDR3 bases are TGTGCCAGTAGTATATGGTACCCGAACCTACCCGAATATAATTCACCCCTCCACTTT. Translation gives CASSIWYPNLPEYNSPLHF.

On this clone itself: Other DNA sequences in this sample translate to the same CDR3. The V gene is TRBV12-3 or TRBV12-4, the J gene TRBJ1-5; perhaps TRBD1 as D (6 bases). CDR3 length: 13 residues. Deletions cut 6 bases from V and 3 bases from J, with 9 bases between. CDR3 sequence reads: CASSGQYNQPQHF. CDR3 in DNA: TGTGCCAGCAGCGGACAGTACAATCAGCCCCAGCATTTT.

The chain's CDR3 is CASSLNLGGNTEAFF. The CDR3 coding sequence is TGTGCCAGCAGCTTAAATCTCGGGGGGAACACTGAAGCTTTCTTT. This chain connects TRBV7-3 to TRBJ1-1; D is possibly TRBD1 (5 bases). The CDR3 extends over 15 amino acids. V lost 1 base, J lost 1 base, and 10 bases lay in between. CDR1 is SGHTA and CDR2 is FQGTGA in the germline V gene.

The rearrangement links TRBV11-2 to TRBJ1-3; 8 nucleotides align to TRBD1. This CDR3 has 16 residues. V lost 5 bases, J lost 6 bases, and 12 bases stayed unmatched. The germline CDR1 and CDR2 sequences are SGHAT and FQNNGV. The CDR3 is CASSQNPTGAKNTIYF. In DNA, the CDR3 is TGTGCCAGCAGCCAAAACCCGACAGGGGCCAAAAACACCATATATTTT.